This TCR beta chain derives from a study of CD8+ T cells in alopecia areata listed by TCRdb under 2018. For the wider study: The study used high-throughput TCRbeta sequencing to examine T cell clonal expansion in alopecia areata, in both the C3H/HeJ mouse model and human patients. Human TCRbeta sequencing covered scalp tissue and sorted CD4+ and CD8+ peripheral blood T cells from patchy and totalis/universalis alopecia areata patients and healthy controls. Scalp clonality was compared across normal scalp (n=4), patchy alopecia areata scalp (n=8), and alopecia totalis/universalis scalp (n=8). The RNA source kit depended on sample type: the PAXgene miRNA kit for fixed scalp, the miRNeasy kit for PBMCs, and the RNeasy kit for mouse skin. TCRbeta CDR3 regions were amplified by immunoSEQ multiplex PCR using 35 Vbeta forward and 13 Jbeta reverse primers. Summary of the overall study and its limitations: Compared with normal scalp, lesional scalp, particularly in alopecia totalis/universalis, had higher clonality and more expanded CD8+ clones, which suggests antigenic drive. Resident alphabeta T cells in normal human skin are also sequenced, complicating scalp TCR repertoire analysis, unlike mouse skin dominated by gammadelta T cells. Compared with mice, TCR sequences shared between patients were less clear, possibly partly because of HLA diversity across the patient population.

Peripheral blood and lesional scalp punch biopsies were obtained from patients with alopecia areata. PBMCs were separated by density centrifugation and stained for CD3, CD4 and CD8, after which CD4+ and CD8+ T cells were sorted on a FACSAria. As part of a multicenter biomarker study, untreated alopecia areata patients were recruited. In roughly 5 patients from the biomarker study, the blood CD8+ T cells went through an additional sort into NKG2D-low and NKG2D-high fractions. This clone was counted between two and nine times. Its specific antigen is unknown. Base qualities are missing; no much larger clone stands one base away. From cysteine to phenylalanine, the CDR3 is 12 amino acids long. Of all the DNA, just the CDR3 is kept, 36 bases in frame from base 1. In the germline V gene, CDR1 corresponds to SQVTM and CDR2 to ANQGSEA. The germline ends are 14 bases apart after V is trimmed by 7 bases and J by 6 bases.

The protocol used for the library was the immunoSEQ multiplex PCR assay. RNA was extracted from all samples and reverse transcribed into cDNA as template for TCR sequencing. SuperScript III was used to make first-strand cDNA, primed with a 2:1 mix of oligo-dT and random hexamers. Amplification bias was assessed with a synthetic immune receptor repertoire, and residual bias was removed computationally. The paper's processing steps were these. Raw reads were preprocessed to remove errors, and CDR3 was defined according to IMGT conventions as the region from the conserved cysteine to phenylalanine. Clonality was computed as 1 minus the Shannon entropy, with the entropy normalized by log2 of the number of productive unique TCRs. Whether scalp clones were CD4 or CD8 was inferred by matching scalp TCRbeta sequences against CD4 and CD8 repertoires sorted from blood. TCRdb carries this immuneACCESS record with in-frame sequences only. Its versions omit some clonotypes, under half of them owing to an unresolved V gene in the studies checked, with the rest unexplained. V and J calls and clone size are copied from that table; D and trimming were computed from the DNA. Recorded for this sample are 50,000 to 70,000 clones; about 40% of them occurred a single time. The ten largest account for roughly 51% of the sample.

The TCR comes from a human donor with alopecia areata. The rearranged chain carries TRBV29-1 and TRBJ2-3; the D gene assignment is ambiguous. The sequencing input was NKG2D-low CD8+ T cells sorted from blood. Interpreted using the paper, the cell subset or site label stands for: sorted CD8+ NKG2D-low blood T cells. The nucleotide sequence reads as follows: TGCAGCGGCACGACTGAGAGGGATACGCAGTATTTT. Translated, it gives CSGTTERDTQYF.